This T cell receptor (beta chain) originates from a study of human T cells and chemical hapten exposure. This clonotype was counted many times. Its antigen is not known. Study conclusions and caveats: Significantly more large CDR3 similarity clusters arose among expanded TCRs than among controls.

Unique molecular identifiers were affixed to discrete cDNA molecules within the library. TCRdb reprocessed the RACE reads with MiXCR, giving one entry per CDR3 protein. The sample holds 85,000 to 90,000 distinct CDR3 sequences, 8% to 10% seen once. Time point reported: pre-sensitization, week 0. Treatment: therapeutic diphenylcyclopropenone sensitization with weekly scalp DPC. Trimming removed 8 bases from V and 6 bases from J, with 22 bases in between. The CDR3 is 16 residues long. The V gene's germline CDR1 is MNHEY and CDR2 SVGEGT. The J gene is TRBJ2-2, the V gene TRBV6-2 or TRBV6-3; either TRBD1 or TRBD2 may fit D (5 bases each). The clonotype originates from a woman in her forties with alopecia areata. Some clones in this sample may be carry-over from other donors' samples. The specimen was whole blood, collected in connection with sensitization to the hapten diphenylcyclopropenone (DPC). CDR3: CASVRPGTVAAGELFF. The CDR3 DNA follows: TGTGCCAGCGTGAGACCCGGGACGGTGGCCGCCGGGGAGCTGTTTTTT.